A selection of T cell receptor beta chains follows, all from one sample in a study of blood T cell repertoires in COVID-19. Libraries were prepared by immunoSEQ multiplex PCR; TCRdb keeps only in-frame clonotypes and omits some of them. The data show some 180,000 clones, with roughly 80% seen just once and roughly 14% held by the top ten. The sample was PBMCs or T cells enriched from blood (not recorded which). The receptors were sampled from a man in his fifties or sixties who had been exposed to COVID-19. CDR3s include the opening cysteine and the closing phenylalanine or tryptophan. A D gene is named only where the DNA matches it firmly. Where a row states a size, it is once, few, many or the class of an expanded clone; other rows omit it.

-	TRBV7-2	TRBJ2-1	-	TGTGCCAGCAGCTTAGGCGGGACAGTCCAGTTCTTC	CASSLGGTVQFF
once	TRBV27	TRBJ2-1	-	TGTGCCAGCAGAAGACAAGCCAGTTTCAATGAGCAGTTCTTC	CASRRQASFNEQFF
-	TRBV4-3	TRBJ2-1	-	TGCGCCAGCAGCAGGGCAGGGGGGTTAACTGAGCAGTTCTTC	CASSRAGGLTEQFF
-	TRBV24-1	TRBJ1-2	-	TGTGCCACCAGTGGGGCAGGGGCCCCCTTCTATGGCTACACCTTC	CATSGAGAPFYGYTF
-	TRBV7-2	TRBJ2-7	TRBD1	TGTGCCAGCAGCTTGGGCACGACAGGGAAGCAGTACTTC	CASSLGTTGKQYF
-	TRBV6-5	TRBJ2-1	TRBD2	TGTGCCAGCACCTACCTAGCGGGAGAATCGAGTGAGCAGTTCTTC	CASTYLAGESSEQFF
-	TRBV5-4	TRBJ1-5	-	TGTGCCAGCAGCTTGGACGCAGGGATAAATCAGCCCCAGCATTTT	CASSLDAGINQPQHF
-	TRBV10-3	TRBJ1-2	TRBD1	TGTGCCATCAGCTCACAGGGGGAGGGCTATGGCTACACCTTC	CAISSQGEGYGYTF
few	TRBV29-1	TRBJ1-2	TRBD1	TGCAGCGTCGGACAGGGGGCGCTTGGCTACACCTTC	CSVGQGALGYTF
-	TRBV6-5	TRBJ2-2	TRBD2	TGTGCCAGCAGACTAGCGGGAGTGAACACCGGGGAGCTGTTTTTT	CASRLAGVNTGELFF
few	TRBV30	TRBJ2-1	TRBD2	TGTGCCTGGAGTACCCTAGCGGGAGGGAAGGTTGAGCAGTTCTTC	CAWSTLAGGKVEQFF
few	TRBV29-1	TRBJ1-1	TRBD1	TGCAGCGTTGATCAGGGGGCTGGCACTGAAGCTTTCTTT	CSVDQGAGTEAFF
-	TRBV19	TRBJ2-3	TRBD2	TGTGCCAGTAGCCTCCCGACTAGCGGGAACACAGATACGCAGTATTTT	CASSLPTSGNTDTQYF
-	TRBV29-1	TRBJ2-2	TRBD2	TGCAGCGTCACTATCGGGGGGACCGGGGAGCTGTTTTTT	CSVTIGGTGELFF
-	TRBV5-4	TRBJ2-1	TRBD1	TGTGCCAGCAGCCTGAACAGGGGGCCGGCGGGGAATGAGCAGTTCTTC	CASSLNRGPAGNEQFF
-	TRBV6-5	TRBJ2-1	TRBD2	TGTGCCAGCAGTTCGACTAGCGGGAGGTATGAGCAGTTCTTC	CASSSTSGRYEQFF
-	TRBV24-1	TRBJ2-1	TRBD2	TGTGCCACCAAACCTGGAGCGGGAGGGCCCCACAATGAGCAGTTCTTC	CATKPGAGGPHNEQFF
-	TRBV19	TRBJ2-1	-	TGTGCCAGTAGCCAGGGACTCGCAAGCTCCTACAATGAGCAGTTCTTC	CASSQGLASSYNEQFF
-	TRBV19	TRBJ1-2	TRBD1	TGTGCCAGTAGTCTGGACAGGGCTTTTGGCTACACCTTC	CASSLDRAFGYTF
few	TRBV10-3	TRBJ2-5	TRBD1	TGTGCCATCAGTGAGGTGACAGGGGGCCGGGAGACCCAGTACTTC	CAISEVTGGRETQYF
once	TRBV4-3	TRBJ2-7	TRBD2	TGCGCCAGCAGCCAGATAGCGGGAGACTCCTACGAGCAGTACTTC	CASSQIAGDSYEQYF
-	TRBV14	TRBJ2-5	-	TGTGCCAGCAGCCAAGGAGGGTCGGGAGAGAGAGGAGAGACCCAGTACTTC	CASSQGGSGERGETQYF
-	TRBV24-1	TRBJ2-5	TRBD2	TGTGCCACCAGTGACCCAGGAGCGGGAGAGGAGGCAGAGACCCAGTACTTC	CATSDPGAGEEAETQYF
-	TRBV4-3	TRBJ1-1	-	TGCGCCAGCAGCCGAACAGGGAACACTGAAGCTTTCTTT	CASSRTGNTEAFF
-	TRBV19	TRBJ1-1	-	TGTGCCGTCCTCTGGGGGGGCGCGTGGACTGAAGCTTTCTTT	CAVLWGGAWTEAFF
-	TRBV6-5	TRBJ2-7	TRBD2	TGTGCCAGCAGCCGCGAGGGGAGGGCCCTTTACGAGCAGTACTTC	CASSREGRALYEQYF
-	TRBV6-5	TRBJ1-2	-	TGTGCCAGCAGTTCCGGGAGCTATGGCTACACCTTC	CASSSGSYGYTF
-	TRBV27	TRBJ1-6	TRBD1	TGTGCCAGCAGTCCCCAGGGACAGGGAGGTTCACCCCTCCACTTT	CASSPQGQGGSPLHF
-	TRBV18	TRBJ1-5	-	TGTGCCAGCTCACTCGGACGGGAGGGGCAGCCCCAGCATTTT	CASSLGREGQPQHF
-	TRBV6-5	TRBJ1-5	-	TGTGCCAGCCGAATGGGCCCCGGGGGTCAGCCCCAGCATTTT	CASRMGPGGQPQHF
-	TRBV2	TRBJ2-6	-	TGTGCCAGCAATAAGGAGGGGGCGGTCGGGGCCAACGTCCTGACTTTC	CASNKEGAVGANVLTF
-	TRBV11-3	TRBJ2-5	-	TGTGCCAGCAGCTTACCACTCGGGGCCCAGTACTTC	CASSLPLGAQYF
-	TRBV28	TRBJ2-7	TRBD1	TGTGCCAGCTCCGGGACAGGGGGCTCTTACGAGCAGTACTTC	CASSGTGGSYEQYF
-	TRBV7-2	TRBJ2-2	TRBD2	TGTGCCAGCAGCGGGCGGACTAGCGGGCGCGCGAACACCGGGGAGCTGTTTTTT	CASSGRTSGRANTGELFF
-	TRBV10-3	TRBJ1-1	TRBD1	TGTGCCACTGCACCGGGACAGGGGGACACTGAAGCTTTCTTT	CATAPGQGDTEAFF
-	TRBV30	TRBJ2-7	TRBD1	TGTGCCTGGAGTGGATCGGGACAGGGCCTCGAGCAGTACTTC	CAWSGSGQGLEQYF
-	TRBV11-2	TRBJ2-3	TRBD2	TGTGCCAGCAGCCCGACGGGAGGTCCCACAGATACGCAGTATTTT	CASSPTGGPTDTQYF
once	TRBV7-8	TRBJ2-1	-	TGTGCCAGCAGCCCCGGGACTGCCCTAGGGTACAATGAGCAGTTCTTC	CASSPGTALGYNEQFF
-	TRBV18	TRBJ1-2	TRBD1	TGTGCCAGCTCACCATCAGGGGGCGGCTATGGCTACACCTTC	CASSPSGGGYGYTF
-	TRBV28	TRBJ2-7	-	TGTGCCAGCACTCTGGACAGCTCCTACGGGCAGTACTTC	CASTLDSSYGQYF
-	TRBV6-5	TRBJ2-7	-	TGTGCCAGCAGCCAGGGGACGAACTACGAGCAGTACTTC	CASSQGTNYEQYF
-	TRBV11-3	TRBJ2-2	-	TGTGCCAGCAGCTTCTCCGGCAGGGGATACACCGGGGAGCTGTTTTTT	CASSFSGRGYTGELFF
-	TRBV7-9	TRBJ1-4	-	TGTGCCAGCAGCTTGTCCAGGGAGGTTGAAAAACTGTTTTTT	CASSLSREVEKLFF
-	TRBV6-5	TRBJ1-1	-	TGTGCCAGCAGTTACTCGCGGTTTGGCTCAGCCACTGAAGCTTTCTTT	CASSYSRFGSATEAFF
-	TRBV7-9	TRBJ1-4	-	TGTGCCAGCAAAAAGGGGTCATCTGAAAAACTGTTTTTT	CASKKGSSEKLFF
-	TRBV15	TRBJ2-5	TRBD2	TGTGCCACCAGCAGACCACAGCGGGAGGGCAGGGAGACCCAGTACTTC	CATSRPQREGRETQYF